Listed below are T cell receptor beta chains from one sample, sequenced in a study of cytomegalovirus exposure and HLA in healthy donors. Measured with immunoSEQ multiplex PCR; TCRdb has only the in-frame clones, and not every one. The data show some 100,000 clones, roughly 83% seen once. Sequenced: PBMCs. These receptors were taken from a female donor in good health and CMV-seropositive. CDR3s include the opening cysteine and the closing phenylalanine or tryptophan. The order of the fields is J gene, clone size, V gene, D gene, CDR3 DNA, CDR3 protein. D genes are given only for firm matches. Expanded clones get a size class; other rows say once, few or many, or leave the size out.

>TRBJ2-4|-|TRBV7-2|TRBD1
TGTGCCAGCAGCCAGGACAGGGACAGTCAGTACTTC
CASSQDRDSQYF
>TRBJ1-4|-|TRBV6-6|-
TGTGCCAGCAGTTACGGGCAGGCAACTAATGAAAAACTGTTTTTT
CASSYGQATNEKLFF
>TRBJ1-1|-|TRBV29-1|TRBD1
TGCAGCGTCGCCACGCTTGGACAGGGAGGGGTGAACACTGAAGCTTTCTTT
CSVATLGQGGVNTEAFF
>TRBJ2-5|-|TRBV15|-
TGTGCCACCAGCAGGAGGACTTCGCCCCAGTACTTC
CATSRRTSPQYF
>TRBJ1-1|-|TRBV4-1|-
TGCGCCAGCAGCCCCCTCGGGGGGCCTAGGAACACTGAAGCTTTCTTT
CASSPLGGPRNTEAFF
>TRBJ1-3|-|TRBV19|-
TGTGCCAGTAGTTCGACCAGGGGATCAGGGAACACCATATATTTT
CASSSTRGSGNTIYF
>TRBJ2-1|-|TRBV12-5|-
TGTGCTAGTGCCTCGGTCGGGTTAGGTAACTCCTACAATGAGCAGTTCTTC
CASASVGLGNSYNEQFF
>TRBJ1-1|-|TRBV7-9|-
TGTGCCAGCAGCTTAGCAGGAGGTTACGAGACTGAAGCTTTCTTT
CASSLAGGYETEAFF
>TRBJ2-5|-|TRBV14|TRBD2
TGTGCCAGCAGCCAAGTATGGGGGACTAGCGGGGGGACAACCCAAGAGACCCAGTACTTC
CASSQVWGTSGGTTQETQYF
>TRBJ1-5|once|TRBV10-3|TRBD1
TGTGCCATCGGAGACAGGGCTTCCGGCAATCAGCCCCAGCATTTT
CAIGDRASGNQPQHF
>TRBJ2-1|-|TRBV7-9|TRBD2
TGTGCCAGCAGCTTAGGGACTAGCTTCTACAATGAGCAGTTCTTC
CASSLGTSFYNEQFF
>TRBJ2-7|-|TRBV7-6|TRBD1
TGTGCCAGCAGCCCCGGGACAGTCTCCTACGAGCAGTACTTC
CASSPGTVSYEQYF
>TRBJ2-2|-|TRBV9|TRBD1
TGTGCCAGTGCCCCGGGACAGGGGCCCGGTATTAGCTACGGGGAGCTGTTTTTT
CASAPGQGPGISYGELFF
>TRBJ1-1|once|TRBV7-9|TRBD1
TGTGCCAGCAGCTCCCGACAGGGACCGAACACTGAAGCTTTCTTT
CASSSRQGPNTEAFF
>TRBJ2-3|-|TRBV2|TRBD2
TGTGCCAGCAGTGAGGGCGGGAGGACCCCCCCAGATACGCAGTATTTT
CASSEGGRTPPDTQYF
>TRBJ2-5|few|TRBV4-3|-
TGCGCCAGCAGCCAAGAGAAGGGGAGGTGGGAGACCCAGTACTTC
CASSQEKGRWETQYF
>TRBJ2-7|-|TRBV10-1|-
TGCGCCAGCAGCGACAACTACGAGCAGTACTTC
CASSDNYEQYF
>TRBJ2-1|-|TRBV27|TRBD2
TGTGCCAGCAGTGACTGGACTAGACCCAATGAGCAGTTCTTC
CASSDWTRPNEQFF
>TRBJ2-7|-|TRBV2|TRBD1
TGTGCCAGCATCCCGGGACAGGGCTTAGGAAACGAGCAGTACTTC
CASIPGQGLGNEQYF
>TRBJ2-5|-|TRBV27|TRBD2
TGTGCCAGCAGTTCGGGAGGTCCAGAGACCCAGTACTTC
CASSSGGPETQYF
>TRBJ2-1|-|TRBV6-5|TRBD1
TGTGCCAGCAAGACGACAGGGGGAGATGGGGATGAGCAGTTCTTC
CASKTTGGDGDEQFF
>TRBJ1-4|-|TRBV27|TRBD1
TGTGCCAGCCGCAGACAGGGTGAGGGTGAAAAACTGTTTTTT
CASRRQGEGEKLFF
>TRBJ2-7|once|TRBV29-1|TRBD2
TGCAGCGTTGCCCAGACTAGCGGGAGTTACGAGCAGTACTTC
CSVAQTSGSYEQYF
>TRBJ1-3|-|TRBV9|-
TGTGCCAGCAGCCCCCGGGACATCTCTGGAAACACCATATATTTT
CASSPRDISGNTIYF
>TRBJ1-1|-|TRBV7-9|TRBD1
TGTGCCAGCACCGACAGGGGGCTTAACACTGAAGCTTTCTTT
CASTDRGLNTEAFF
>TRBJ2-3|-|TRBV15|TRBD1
TGTGCCACCAGCAGAGATGGGGGACAGGGCGTTTGGTCAGATACGCAGTATTTT
CATSRDGGQGVWSDTQYF
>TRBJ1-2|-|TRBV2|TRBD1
TGTGCCACGCCTAACGGACAGGTCAACTATGGCTACACCTTC
CATPNGQVNYGYTF
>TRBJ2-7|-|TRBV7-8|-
TGTGCCAGCAGCTTGGGGCGCAGGGACTACGAGCAGTACTTC
CASSLGRRDYEQYF
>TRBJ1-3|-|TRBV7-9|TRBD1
TGTGCCAGCAGCTACCCGGGACAGACTGGAAACACCATATATTTT
CASSYPGQTGNTIYF
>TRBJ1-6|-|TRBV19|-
TGTGCCAGTAGTATAGATGACAGCGATTCACCCCTCCACTTT
CASSIDDSDSPLHF
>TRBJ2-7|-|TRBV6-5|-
TGTGCCAGCAGTTACTCCCCTAACGAGCAGTACTTC
CASSYSPNEQYF
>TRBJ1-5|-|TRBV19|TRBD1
TGTGCCAGTAGTATGACAGGGTCTTGGTTGCAGCCCCAGCATTTT
CASSMTGSWLQPQHF
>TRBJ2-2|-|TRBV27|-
TGTGCCAGCAGATCGGGTTCGTACACCGGGGAGCTGTTTTTT
CASRSGSYTGELFF
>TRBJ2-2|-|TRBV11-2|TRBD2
TGTGCCAGCAGCTTTAACCTAGCGGGGAACACCGGGGAGCTGTTTTTT
CASSFNLAGNTGELFF
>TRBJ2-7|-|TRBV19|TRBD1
TGTGCCAGTAGTTTGGATACAGGGGTGGGCTACGAGCAGTACTTC
CASSLDTGVGYEQYF